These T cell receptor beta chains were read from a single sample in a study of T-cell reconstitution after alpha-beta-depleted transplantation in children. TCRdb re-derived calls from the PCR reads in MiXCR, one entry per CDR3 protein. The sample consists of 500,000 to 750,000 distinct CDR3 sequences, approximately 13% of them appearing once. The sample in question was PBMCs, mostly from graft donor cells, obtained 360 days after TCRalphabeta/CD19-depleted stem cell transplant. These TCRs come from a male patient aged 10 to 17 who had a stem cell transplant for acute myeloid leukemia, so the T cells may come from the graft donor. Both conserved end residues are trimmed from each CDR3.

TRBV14	ASSQEGPLFHTDTQY
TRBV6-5	ASSSGLATYEQY
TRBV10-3	ATEASGTATSDTQY
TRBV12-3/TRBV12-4	ASTTTGAKNTEAF
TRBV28	ASRWAGQGATGYT
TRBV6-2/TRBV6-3	ASSSVAGTGALNIQY
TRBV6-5	ASSYNRLNTEAF
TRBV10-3	AIRDSGSIYNEQF
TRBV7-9	ASSLAGGPVF
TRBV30	AWSAVIAGGEQY
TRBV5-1	ASSLGVWTHSGNTIY
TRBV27	ASGGRLGGTDTQY
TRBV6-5	ASSYSGRGNTEAF
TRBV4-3	ASSQDFWTGISGRRNEQF
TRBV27	ASSFEGRLAGHYNEQF
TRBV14	ASSQDAGTAYNSPLH
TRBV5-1	ASSSRDRGADTQY
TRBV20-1	SARLPGQSSYEQY
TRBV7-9	ASSPTGVKETQY
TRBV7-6	ASTSPYGQGAKGANVLT
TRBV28	ASSTRDRNTEAF
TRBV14	ASSLQAGGETQY
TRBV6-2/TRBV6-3	ASRRGLAFSSYNEQF
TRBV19	ASSSSRAVGEQY
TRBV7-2	ASSLDRSRQY
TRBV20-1	SARDRTEYGYT
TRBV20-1	SARLLLAGRTYEQY
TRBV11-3	ASSLGGPGGSGANVLT
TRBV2	ASRTALLLSGANVLT
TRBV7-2	ASSEADPKNIQY
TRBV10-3	AISEGRLNYGYT
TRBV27	ASSWTGGRETQY
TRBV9	ASSVVSGAAYNEQF
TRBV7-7	ASSQGGADEQY
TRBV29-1	SVEPSGETYNEQF
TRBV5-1	ASSFSGGDYEQY
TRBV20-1	SARWTSRVGGEQY
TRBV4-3	ASSQGTSGTSGGELF
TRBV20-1	SAGGQGASYEQY
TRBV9	ASSVGAPRTGELF
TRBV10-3	AITDSSITRNYGYT
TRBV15	ATSLGTSRGQETQY
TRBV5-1	ASSEQGQGRLYNEQF
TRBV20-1	SAIAGGFPYEQY
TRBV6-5	ASSYPPGTSGKYQETQY
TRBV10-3	AIRPLGQETQY
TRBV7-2	ASSSRTSGSSTGELF
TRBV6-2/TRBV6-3	ASSYIGGYVDTQY
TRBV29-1	SVEGVAGDLTQY
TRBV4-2	ASSQEGLAGGEDTQY